The rows below give T cell receptor beta chains drawn from one sample of a study of PD-1 blockade in classical Hodgkin lymphoma. Libraries were prepared by immunoSEQ multiplex PCR; TCRdb keeps only in-frame clonotypes and omits some of them. This table has 25,000 to 35,000 clones, 70% to 80% appearing once. This material consisted of CD4+ T cells from blood, taken before the fourth cycle of nivolumab. The receptors derive from a human donor with classical Hodgkin lymphoma. Both conserved end residues are trimmed from each CDR3. A clone size is listed for some rows: how often the clone was seen (once, few, many), or a class if it is expanded.

v_gene: TRBV18
abundance: NA
j_gene: TRBJ2-3
CDR3aa: ASSPSRTATDTQY

v_gene: TRBV11-2
abundance: NA
j_gene: TRBJ2-1
CDR3aa: ASSSGVKSYNEQF

v_gene: TRBV7-9
abundance: NA
j_gene: TRBJ2-7
CDR3aa: ASSSGTGGPYEQY

v_gene: TRBV10-3
abundance: NA
j_gene: TRBJ2-5
CDR3aa: AISGGGPGTQY

v_gene: TRBV28
abundance: NA
j_gene: TRBJ1-2
CDR3aa: ASSFNGYT

v_gene: TRBV7-2
abundance: NA
j_gene: TRBJ2-3
CDR3aa: ASSLRLAGGGDTQY

v_gene: TRBV7-2
abundance: few
j_gene: TRBJ1-2
CDR3aa: ASSTRLLWGGYT

v_gene: TRBV19
abundance: NA
j_gene: TRBJ1-5
CDR3aa: ASSINGNQPQH

v_gene: TRBV5-4
abundance: NA
j_gene: TRBJ2-3
CDR3aa: ASSLTSGGAGDTQY

v_gene: TRBV9
abundance: NA
j_gene: TRBJ2-7
CDR3aa: ASSVEGTPLYEQY

v_gene: TRBV9
abundance: NA
j_gene: TRBJ1-3
CDR3aa: ASSPMGLSGNTIY

v_gene: TRBV2
abundance: NA
j_gene: TRBJ1-5
CDR3aa: ASSWPPNSNQPQH

v_gene: TRBV11-3
abundance: NA
j_gene: TRBJ2-3
CDR3aa: ASSLEGLADTQY

v_gene: TRBV12-5
abundance: NA
j_gene: TRBJ1-1
CDR3aa: ASGLGDRFMNTEAF

v_gene: TRBV5-6
abundance: NA
j_gene: TRBJ2-5
CDR3aa: ASSPAGGAQETQY

v_gene: TRBV10-3
abundance: NA
j_gene: TRBJ2-5
CDR3aa: AISEDSQETQY

v_gene: TRBV7-8
abundance: NA
j_gene: TRBJ1-5
CDR3aa: ASSSQGSNQPQH

v_gene: TRBV18
abundance: NA
j_gene: TRBJ2-5
CDR3aa: ASSPQTEQETQY

v_gene: TRBV6-5
abundance: NA
j_gene: TRBJ1-1
CDR3aa: ASSYSPQNTEAF

v_gene: TRBV4-1
abundance: once
j_gene: TRBJ2-3
CDR3aa: ASSQRRETDTQY

v_gene: TRBV18
abundance: few
j_gene: TRBJ1-2
CDR3aa: ASSPLSTGIYGYT

v_gene: TRBV28
abundance: NA
j_gene: TRBJ2-7
CDR3aa: ASSPPSGGYLYEQY

v_gene: TRBV10-3
abundance: NA
j_gene: TRBJ2-7
CDR3aa: ATHLAGAVGEQY

v_gene: TRBV6-1
abundance: NA
j_gene: TRBJ2-5
CDR3aa: ASTYGQGQETQY

v_gene: TRBV21-1
abundance: NA
j_gene: TRBJ2-1
CDR3aa: ASSKVPGGIRSYNEQF

v_gene: TRBV27
abundance: NA
j_gene: TRBJ2-3
CDR3aa: ASSLFSNTDTQY

v_gene: TRBV7-2
abundance: NA
j_gene: TRBJ1-6
CDR3aa: ASSLDSPSDRGDSPLH

v_gene: TRBV18
abundance: NA
j_gene: TRBJ2-5
CDR3aa: ASSLGTVETQY

v_gene: TRBV7-9
abundance: NA
j_gene: TRBJ2-5
CDR3aa: ASVFQETQY

v_gene: TRBV7-2
abundance: NA
j_gene: TRBJ2-3
CDR3aa: ASSVGTANTQY

v_gene: TRBV28
abundance: NA
j_gene: TRBJ2-7
CDR3aa: AIQGSYEQY